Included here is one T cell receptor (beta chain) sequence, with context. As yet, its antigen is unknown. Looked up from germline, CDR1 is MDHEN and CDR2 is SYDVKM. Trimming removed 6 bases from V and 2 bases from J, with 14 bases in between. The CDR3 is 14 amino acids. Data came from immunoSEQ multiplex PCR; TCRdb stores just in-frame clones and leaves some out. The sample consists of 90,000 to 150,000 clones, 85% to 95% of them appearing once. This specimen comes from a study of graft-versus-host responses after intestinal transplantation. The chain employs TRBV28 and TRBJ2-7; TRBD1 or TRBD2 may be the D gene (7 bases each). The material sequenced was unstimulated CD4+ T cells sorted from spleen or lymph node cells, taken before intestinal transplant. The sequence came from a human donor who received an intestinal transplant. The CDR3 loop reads CASSTSGGAYEQYF. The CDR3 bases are TGTGCCAGCAGCACCTCAGGGGGGGCCTACGAGCAGTACTTC.